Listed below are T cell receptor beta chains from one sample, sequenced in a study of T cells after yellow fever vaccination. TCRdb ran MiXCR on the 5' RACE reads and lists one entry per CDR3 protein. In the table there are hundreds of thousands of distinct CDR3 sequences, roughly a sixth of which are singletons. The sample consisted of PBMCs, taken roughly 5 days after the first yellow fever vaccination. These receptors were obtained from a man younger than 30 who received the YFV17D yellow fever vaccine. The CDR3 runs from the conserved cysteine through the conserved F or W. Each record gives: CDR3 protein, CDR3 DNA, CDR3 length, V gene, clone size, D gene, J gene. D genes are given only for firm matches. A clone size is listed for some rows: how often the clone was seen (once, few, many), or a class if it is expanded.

CASSRDYGAKNIQYF	TGTGCCAGCAGCAGGGACTACGGGGCCAAAAACATTCAGTACTTC	15	TRBV7-2	many	TRBD2	TRBJ2-4
CASSQVGKGYTF	TGCGCCAGCAGCCAAGTGGGGAAGGGCTACACCTTC	12	TRBV4-3	few	NA	TRBJ1-2
CASTPTGPSNYGYTF	TGTGCCAGCACTCCGACAGGGCCTTCTAACTATGGCTACACCTTC	15	TRBV7-2	NA	TRBD1	TRBJ1-2
CASSSVQGPNYGYTF	TGTGCCAGCAGCTCCGTACAGGGGCCCAACTATGGCTACACCTTC	15	TRBV11-2	NA	TRBD1	TRBJ1-2
CASSQYRSGYTLSSYNEQFF	TGCGCCAGCAGCCAATACCGCAGCGGGTATACCCTGAGCTCCTACAATGAGCAGTTCTTC	20	TRBV4-3	few	NA	TRBJ2-1
CASSPLTGQGMNTEAFF	TGTGCCAGCTCACCCTTAACCGGACAGGGAATGAACACTGAAGCTTTCTTT	17	TRBV18	few	TRBD1	TRBJ1-1
CASSLDWNTQYF	TGCGCCAGCAGCTTAGATTGGAATACGCAGTATTTT	12	TRBV5-1	many	NA	TRBJ2-3
CASSLEGGRQDTQYF	TGTGCCAGCAGCTTAGAAGGGGGAAGGCAAGATACGCAGTATTTT	15	TRBV5-4	NA	NA	TRBJ2-3
CASSQEQTGIQYF	TGCGCCAGCAGCCAAGAGCAGACCGGCATTCAGTACTTC	13	TRBV4-3	NA	NA	TRBJ2-4
CASSSGGLQYEQYF	TGTGCCAGCAGCTCCGGCGGACTACAATACGAGCAGTACTTC	14	TRBV7-9	NA	NA	TRBJ2-7
CASSLDSFITQYF	TGTGCCAGCAGCTTGGATTCCTTCATTACGCAGTATTTT	13	TRBV5-5	NA	NA	TRBJ2-3
CSARDPTGGDEKLFF	TGCAGTGCTAGAGATCCTACAGGGGGGGATGAAAAACTGTTTTTT	15	TRBV20-1	NA	TRBD1	TRBJ1-4
CASSPGLAAYEQYF	TGTGCCAGCAGTCCGGGACTAGCGGCCTACGAGCAGTACTTC	14	TRBV12-3/TRBV12-4	NA	TRBD2	TRBJ2-7
CASSPPGGIGNTIYF	TGTGCCAGCAGTCCCCCGGGGGGCATAGGAAACACCATATATTTT	15	TRBV6-1	many	NA	TRBJ1-3
CASGLGWMNTEAFF	TGTGCCAGCGGCTTGGGGTGGATGAACACTGAAGCTTTCTTT	14	TRBV6-2/TRBV6-3	NA	NA	TRBJ1-1
CASSPSGTNVYNEQFF	TGTGCCAGCTCTCCCTCCGGGACGAACGTTTACAATGAGCAGTTCTTC	16	TRBV18	few	NA	TRBJ2-1
CASSRRLTQRGTDTQYF	TGTGCCAGCAGCAGAAGACTTACCCAGCGGGGAACAGATACGCAGTATTTT	17	TRBV4-2	NA	TRBD2	TRBJ2-3
CASSKAQAGLLGQGTDTQYF	TGTGCCAGCAGCAAAGCGCAGGCTGGGCTCCTAGGACAGGGCACAGATACGCAGTATTTT	20	TRBV21-1	few	NA	TRBJ2-3
CASSLLGTAGTEAFF	TGTGCCAGCAGCTTATTAGGGACAGCGGGCACTGAAGCTTTCTTT	15	TRBV13	NA	TRBD1	TRBJ1-1
CASSEVYGGATNYGYTF	TGCGCCAGCAGTGAGGTCTACGGGGGGGCTACTAACTATGGCTACACCTTC	17	TRBV10-2	NA	NA	TRBJ1-2
CASSPRGGGGELFF	TGTGCCAGCAGCCCCCGGGGGGGCGGGGGGGAGCTGTTTTTT	14	TRBV7-2	NA	TRBD2	TRBJ2-2
CASSWGAEANYGYTF	TGTGCCAGCAGTTGGGGCGCGGAAGCTAACTATGGCTACACCTTC	15	TRBV6-5	many	NA	TRBJ1-2
CASSEYQSYTEAFF	TGTGCCAGCAGTGAATATCAAAGTTACACTGAAGCTTTCTTT	14	TRBV25-1	NA	NA	TRBJ1-1
CASDRSGANVLTF	TGTGCCAGTGACAGGTCTGGGGCCAACGTCCTGACTTTC	13	TRBV30	NA	NA	TRBJ2-6
CASRRDPYAGELFF	TGTGCCAGTAGGCGGGACCCCTATGCCGGGGAGCTGTTTTTT	14	TRBV19	few	NA	TRBJ2-2
CSVDVNGVF	TGCAGCGTCGATGTAAATGGGGTCTTT	9	TRBV29-1	few	NA	TRBJ1-1
CASSLAATRANYGYTF	TGTGCCAGCAGCTTAGCAGCGACTCGAGCTAACTATGGCTACACCTTC	16	TRBV7-2	many	NA	TRBJ1-2
CASSRDSTAKNIQYF	TGTGCCAGCTCTCGGGACTCGACAGCCAAAAACATTCAGTACTTC	15	TRBV18	few	NA	TRBJ2-4